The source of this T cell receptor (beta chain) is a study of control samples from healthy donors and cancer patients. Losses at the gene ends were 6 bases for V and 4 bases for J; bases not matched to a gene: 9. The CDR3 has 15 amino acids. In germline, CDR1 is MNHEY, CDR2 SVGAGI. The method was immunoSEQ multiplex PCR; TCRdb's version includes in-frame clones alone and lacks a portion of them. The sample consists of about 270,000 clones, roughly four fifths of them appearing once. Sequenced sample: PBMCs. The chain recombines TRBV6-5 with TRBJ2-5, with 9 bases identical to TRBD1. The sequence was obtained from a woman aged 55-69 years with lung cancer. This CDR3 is CASSVDRGIGETQYF. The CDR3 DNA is TGTGCCAGCAGCGTGGACAGGGGAATTGGAGAGACCCAGTACTTC.